The clone carrying this T cell receptor beta chain has a handful of counts. The source of the sample is a study of T-cell reconstitution after alpha-beta-depleted transplantation in children. Molecular barcoding with unique molecular identifiers was used for the TCRbeta library. Via MiXCR, TCRdb re-called the PCR reads, giving one row per CDR3 protein. The repertoire holds approximately 510,000 distinct CDR3 sequences, around 16% seen once, with more than 2.5% in the top ten. V was trimmed by 2 bases and J by 11 bases, leaving 12 bases between them. CDR3 size: 11 residues. Germline V lookup: CDR1 SQVTM, CDR2 ANQGSEA.

The V call is TRBV29-1, the J call TRBJ1-1; D is possibly TRBD1 (5 bases). The sequencing used PBMCs from the stem cell graft donor, collected from the stem cell graft. This clonotype was obtained from a human donor who donated a stem cell graft to a child with acute lymphoblastic leukemia. Written as DNA, the CDR3 is TGCAGCGTTGAAAGGGCTAAGGGGGCTTTCTTT. Translating gives CSVERAKGAFF.